This TCR beta chain is from a study of CD8 T cells in Susac syndrome. When the RNA was reverse transcribed, random hexamers were used with an input of about 0.45 to 1 ug. TCRdb independently ran MiXCR on the immunoSEQ multiplex PCR reads; one entry per CDR3 protein. Here the sample spans approximately 200,000 distinct CDR3 sequences, roughly 92% being singletons. The sequence came from a human donor with multiple sclerosis. The sample was CD8+ T cells from PBMCs.

The chain's CDR3 is CASSQIGGLNTEAFF. CDR3 DNA sequence: TGTGCCAGCAGCCAAATAGGAGGGTTGAACACTGAAGCTTTCTTT. The chain employs TRBV3-1 and TRBJ1-1; D not resolved. In germline, CDR1 is LGHDT, CDR2 YNNKEL (reference sequence). This CDR3 region has 15 residues. V lost 2 bases and J lost 0, with 10 bases in between.